The 26 T cell receptor beta chains presented below share a single source sample, sequenced in a study of shared clonotypes between healthy human individuals. Repertoires were generated with immunoSEQ multiplex PCR, while TCRdb's copy carries only in-frame clones and drops some. Of a few million clones in the sample, 85% to 95% are singletons; the top ten hold under 0.15%. Sequencing was performed on naive CD4+ T cells sorted from blood. Noted subset: CD45RA+ positively selected. The receptors here all came from a man between 18 and 35 years old in good health.

The V gene is TRBV7-2, the J gene TRBJ2-2, with TRBD2 identical over 9 bases. V lost 8 bases to trimming and J lost 6 bases; unmatched junction nucleotides: 7. The CDR3 extends over 14 amino acids. CDR1 is SGHTA and CDR2 is FQGNSA in the germline V gene. The CDR3 DNA reads TGTGCCAGCTCCCGGACTAGCGTGGCCGGGGAGCTGTTTTTT. It yields the protein CASSRTSVAGELFF.

The chain uses TRBV5-6 and TRBJ2-3, with unresolved D. This CDR3 comprises 15 residues. Germline V CDR1 and CDR2: SGHDT, YYEEEE. V lost 4 bases and J lost 0, with 12 bases in between. CDR3 sequence (DNA): TGTGCCAGCAGCCGCCCCGAGACGAGCACAGATACGCAGTATTTT. Translation: CASSRPETSTDTQYF.

V gene TRBV10-1 combines with J gene TRBJ2-3; 12 bases fit TRBD2. V shed 6 bases, J shed 3 bases, and the junction held 4 bases outside the gene matches. The CDR3 totals 15 residues. Looked up from germline, CDR1 is WNHNN and CDR2 is SYGVQD (reference sequence). The CDR3 DNA reads as TGCGCCAGCAGCCTGACTAGCGGGGGAACAGATACGCAGTATTTT. Translation: CASSLTSGGTDTQYF.

This clone was seen once. This specimen includes other DNA sequences encoding the same CDR3. This CDR3 reads CASSPYETTNEKLFF. The CDR3, as DNA: TGTGCCAGCTCACCCTACGAGACAACTAATGAAAAACTGTTTTTT. The J gene is TRBJ1-4, the V gene TRBV18; D is unclear. V lost 3 bases, J lost 0 bases, and 8 bases lay in between. Germline CDR1 KGHSH, CDR2 LQKENI. The CDR3 runs to 15 residues. Based on the CDR3 plus reference TRBV18 and TRBJ1-4, the full variable domain is NAGVMQNPRHLVRRRGQEARLRCSPMKGHSHVYWYRQLPEEGLKFMVYLQKENIIDESGMPKERFSAEFPKEGPSILRIQQVVRGDSAAYFCASSPYETTNEKLFFGSGTQLSVL.

The chain is built from TRBV4-2 and TRBJ2-7; 11 bases agree with TRBD2. V dropped 3 bases and J dropped 3; count of bases not matched to a gene: 4. The germline gives CDR1 LGHNA, CDR2 YNFKEQ. CDR3 length equals 15 residues. Here the CDR3 reads CASSHDLAGGYEQYF. The CDR3 DNA reads as TGTGCCAGCAGCCATGATCTAGCGGGGGGCTACGAGCAGTACTTC.

Remarks on this clone: The identical CDR3 is also encoded by other nucleotide sequences in the sample. The chain has TRBV7-2 and TRBJ2-5; 14 bases are a match to TRBD2. CDR1 and CDR2 (germline): SGHTA, FQGNSA. The V and J ends lost 5 bases and 2 bases, in that order; junction bases with no gene match: 4. The CDR3 loop spans 16 amino acids. CDR3 nucleotides: TGTGCCAGCAGCCTCGGGACTAGCGGGGGACAAGAGACCCAGTACTTC. It yields the protein CASSLGTSGGQETQYF.

In its sample, this clone was seen once. The rearrangement uses TRBV7-9 and TRBJ2-2, with D possibly called TRBD1 or TRBD2 (5 bases each). Germline V gene data show CDR1 as SEHNR and CDR2 as FQNEAQ (reference sequence). The CDR3 totals 17 residues. V gave up 3 bases and J gave up 3 bases, with 17 bases separating them. DNA for the CDR3: TGTGCCAGCAGCTTGGGGTGGGACCGGTACTACACCGGGGAGCTGTTTTTT. This gives the protein CASSLGWDRYYTGELFF. The whole variable domain, remainder taken from reference TRBV7-9 and TRBJ2-2, is DTGVSQNPRHKITKRGQNVTFRCDPISEHNRLYWYRQTLGQGPEFLTYFQNEAQLEKSRLLSDRFSAERPKGSFSTLEIQRTEQGDSAMYLCASSLGWDRYYTGELFFGEGSRLTVL.

The J gene is TRBJ2-7, the V gene TRBV4-3; D remains unclear. In germline, CDR1 is LGHNA, CDR2 YSLEER. The CDR3 runs to 16 residues. V lost 0 bases and J lost 2, with 14 bases in between. In nucleotides, the CDR3 is TGCGCCAGCAGCCAAGACGGGCAGGTTGGGCCCTACGAGCAGTACTTC. Translating it yields CASSQDGQVGPYEQYF.

V and J are TRBV4-1 and TRBJ2-7; D is unresolved. Germline lookup yields CDR1 MGHRA and CDR2 YSYEKL. The CDR3 contains 16 residues. Trimming cost V 6 bases and J 0 bases, with 18 bases left between them. CDR3 protein: CASSTIASPSSYEQYF. In DNA form, the CDR3 reads TGCGCCAGCAGTACTATAGCTTCACCATCCTCCTACGAGCAGTACTTC.

The chain joins TRBV28 to TRBJ1-6; 8 positions agree with TRBD1. V lost 5 bases and J lost 7; bases outside the gene matches: 7. Germline V gene sequence: CDR1 MDHEN, CDR2 SYDVKM. CDR3 length equals 15 residues. The CDR3 DNA follows: TGTGCCAGCAGTCCCGGGACAGGCTTAAATTCACCCCTCCACTTT. Protein product: CASSPGTGLNSPLHF.

Regarding this clone: This sample includes further DNA sequences coding for the same CDR3. This chain connects TRBV18 to TRBJ1-1, with TRBD1 identical over 7 bases. CDR1 and CDR2 (germline): KGHSH, LQKENI. This CDR3 has 13 residues. Trimming cost V 6 bases and J 3 bases; bases outside gene matches: 4. The CDR3, as DNA: TGTGCCAGCTCGCGTGACAGGGACACTGAAGCTTTCTTT. As protein: CASSRDRDTEAFF.

This chain connects TRBV15 to TRBJ1-1; D possibly corresponds to TRBD1 (5 bases). The CDR3 has 13 amino acids. V dropped 0 bases and J dropped 6 bases, with 8 bases sitting between them. Germline assignment: CDR1 LNHNV and CDR2 YYDKDF (reference sequence). In DNA, the CDR3 is TGTGCCACCAGCAGAGATCAGGGACCTGAAGCTTTCTTT. Translated: CATSRDQGPEAFF.

The rearrangement uses TRBV4-2 and TRBJ1-5; tentatively, D is TRBD1 (6 bases). The CDR3 is made up of 15 amino acids. V lost 5 bases, J lost 3 bases, and 14 bases lay in between. Germline lookup yields CDR1 LGHNA and CDR2 YNFKEQ. CDR3 in amino acids: CASSAIDRNNQPQHF. For the CDR3, the DNA is TGTGCCAGCAGCGCCATCGACAGGAACAATCAGCCCCAGCATTTT.

The CDR3 reads CASSPGGRAIYF. The CDR3 bases are TGTGCCAGCAGCCCTGGCGGTCGCGCCATATATTTT. The chain has TRBV6-5 and TRBJ1-3; the D is unclear. Deletions cut 6 bases from V and 11 bases from J, with 14 bases between. The CDR3 covers 12 residues. Germline loops: CDR1 MNHEY, CDR2 SVGAGI.

The J gene is TRBJ1-3, the V gene TRBV7-9, with D unclear. The V end was cut by 3 bases, the J end by 0 bases, with 6 bases between. Germline V CDR1 and CDR2: SEHNR, FQNEAQ (reference sequence). The CDR3 contains 14 residues. The CDR3 region has the DNA TGTGCCAGCAGCTTGAGTTTCTCTGGAAACACCATATATTTT. Its translation is CASSLSFSGNTIYF.

This clone was recorded once. The rearrangement joins TRBV10-3 to TRBJ1-4; TRBD1 might be the D (6 bases). Germline CDR1 ENHRY, CDR2 SYGVKD. CDR3 length equals 16 residues. Trimming shortened V by 0 bases and J by 1 base, and 9 bases separated the two germline ends. In nucleotides, the CDR3 is TGTGCCATCAGTGAGTCGGGCAGGGGAACTAATGAAAAACTGTTTTTT. It encodes CAISESGRGTNEKLFF.

This rearrangement joins TRBV5-4 to TRBJ2-6, with D possibly matching TRBD2 (5 bases). Germline CDR1 reads SGHNT; CDR2 reads YYREEE (reference sequence). This CDR3 spans 17 amino acids. V dropped 0 bases and J dropped 0 bases, with 10 bases sitting between them. CDR3 sequence (DNA): TGTGCCAGCAGCTTGGGAACCGGGAACTCTGGGGCCAACGTCCTGACTTTC. Its protein is CASSLGTGNSGANVLTF.

CDR3: CASSKDTDTQYF. As DNA, the CDR3 is TGTGCCAGCAGTAAGGACACAGATACGCAGTATTTT. The chain combines TRBV6-5 with TRBJ2-3; D call uncertain. V lost 5 bases, J lost 2 bases, and 5 bases lay in between. The germline gives CDR1 MNHEY, CDR2 SVGAGI. The CDR3 contains 12 residues.

The chain joins TRBV6-1 to TRBJ2-4, with D hard to call. The CDR3 covers 12 residues. Germline values: CDR1 MNHNS, CDR2 SASEGT. Trimming took off 4 bases at V and 2 bases at J, with 3 bases between the two ends. CDR3 nucleotide sequence: TGTGCCAGCAGTGTTCCCAAAAACATTCAGTACTTC. It is translated as CASSVPKNIQYF.

This chain joins TRBV2 and TRBJ1-5; perhaps TRBD1 as D (5 bases). The CDR3 runs 15 residues. Per germline, CDR1 SNHLY and CDR2 FYNNEI. The germline V and J ends were trimmed by 1 base and 2 bases, with 9 bases remaining between them. CDR3 DNA sequence: TGTGCCAGCAGTGAAGGGGGCCTTCGCAATCAGCCCCAGCATTTT. Its translation: CASSEGGLRNQPQHF.

With respect to this clone: Other nucleotide sequences in the sample specify the same CDR3. The chain is built from TRBV2 and TRBJ2-2; TRBD1 is a possible D gene (6 bases). Per the germline V gene, CDR1 is SNHLY and CDR2 is FYNNEI. The V gene lost 1 base and the J gene lost 5 bases, with 8 bases spanning the gap. The CDR3 spans 14 residues. In nucleotides, the CDR3 is TGTGCCAGCAGTGAAGGTCAGGGGACCGGGGAGCTGTTTTTT. This codes for CASSEGQGTGELFF.

This chain links TRBV6-1 with TRBJ1-5; unclear D gene. This CDR3 contains 14 residues. V shed 4 bases and J shed 2 bases, with 9 bases lying between them. Per the germline V gene, CDR1 is MNHNS and CDR2 is SASEGT. Written as DNA, the CDR3 is TGTGCCAGCAGTGCCATCGCGGGCAATCAGCCCCAGCATTTT. Protein sequence: CASSAIAGNQPQHF.

This clone was observed once. The chain carries TRBV19 and TRBJ2-7; TRBD1 agrees at 9 bases. The CDR3 spans 15 residues. Germline V gives CDR1 LNHDA, CDR2 SQIVND (reference sequence). With V trimmed by 7 bases and J by 4 bases, 11 bases remained unmatched. For the CDR3, the DNA is TGTGCCAGTATGGGACGGGGACAGGGCCCATACGAGCAGTACTTC. Translating gives CASMGRGQGPYEQYF. Variable domain in full (rest from reference TRBV19 and TRBJ2-7): DGGITQSPKYLFRKEGQNVTLSCEQNLNHDAMYWYRQDPGQGLRLIYYSQIVNDFQKGDIAEGYSVSREKKESFPLTVTSAQKNPTAFYLCASMGRGQGPYEQYFGPGTRLTVT.

The V call is TRBV5-6, the J call TRBJ1-6; D is ambiguous. Germline values: CDR1 SGHDT, CDR2 YYEEEE. The CDR3 is 13 amino acids. V was pared by 5 bases and J by 9 bases, with 12 bases between. CDR3 coding DNA: TGTGCCAGCAGAGACACTTATGGTTCACCCCTCCACTTT. Translating it yields CASRDTYGSPLHF.

V and J are TRBV5-1 and TRBJ2-1, with TRBD2 identical over 11 bases. CDR3 size: 14 residues. The V and J ends lost 8 bases and 5 bases, in that order; junction bases with no gene match: 6. Germline-derived CDR1 and CDR2 are SGHRS and YFSETQ. The CDR3 protein is CASDPGLADNEQFF. The CDR3 bases are TGCGCCAGTGACCCGGGACTAGCGGACAATGAGCAGTTCTTC.

This chain connects TRBV27 to TRBJ2-5; D ambiguous. V lost 5 bases and J lost 5, with 15 bases in between. Germline V gene data show CDR1 as MNHEY and CDR2 as SMNVEV (reference sequence). This CDR3 is 14 amino acids long. The CDR3, as DNA: TGTGCCAGCAGTCCCACTACCCGACCGGAGACCCAGTACTTC. Its protein product is CASSPTTRPETQYF.